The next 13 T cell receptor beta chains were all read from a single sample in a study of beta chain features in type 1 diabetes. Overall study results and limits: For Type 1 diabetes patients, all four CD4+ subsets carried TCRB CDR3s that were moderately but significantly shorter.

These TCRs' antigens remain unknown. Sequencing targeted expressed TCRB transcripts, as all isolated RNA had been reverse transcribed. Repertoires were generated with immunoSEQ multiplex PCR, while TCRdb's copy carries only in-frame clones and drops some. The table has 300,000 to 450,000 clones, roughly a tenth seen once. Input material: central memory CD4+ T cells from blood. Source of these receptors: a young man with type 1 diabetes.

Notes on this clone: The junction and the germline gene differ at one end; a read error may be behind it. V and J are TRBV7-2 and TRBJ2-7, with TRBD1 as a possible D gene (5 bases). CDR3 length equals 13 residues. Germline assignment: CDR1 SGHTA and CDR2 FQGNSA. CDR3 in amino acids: CASSFKGLGVVIF. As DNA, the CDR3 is TGTGCCAGCAGCTTCAAGGGGCTAGGAGTCGTTATCTTC.

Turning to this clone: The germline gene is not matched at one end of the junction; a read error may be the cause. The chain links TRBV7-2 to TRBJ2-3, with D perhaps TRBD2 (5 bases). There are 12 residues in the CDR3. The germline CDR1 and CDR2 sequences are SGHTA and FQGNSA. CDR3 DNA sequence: TGTGCCAGCAGCTTAGAGAGGGAGATATCCTCTTTT. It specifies CASSLEREISSF. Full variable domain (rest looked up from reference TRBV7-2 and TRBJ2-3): GAGVSQSPSNKVTEKGKDVELRCDPISGHTALYWYRQSLGQGLEFLIYFQGNSAPDKSGLPSDRFSAERTGGSVSTLTIQRTQQEDSAVYLCASSLEREISSFGPGTRLTVL.

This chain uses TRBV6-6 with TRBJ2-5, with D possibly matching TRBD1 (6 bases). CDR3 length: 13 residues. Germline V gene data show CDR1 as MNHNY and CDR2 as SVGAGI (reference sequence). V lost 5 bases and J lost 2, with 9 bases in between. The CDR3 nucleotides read TGTGCCAGCAGTGGACAGCCACAAGAGACCCAGTACTTC. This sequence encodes CASSGQPQETQYF.

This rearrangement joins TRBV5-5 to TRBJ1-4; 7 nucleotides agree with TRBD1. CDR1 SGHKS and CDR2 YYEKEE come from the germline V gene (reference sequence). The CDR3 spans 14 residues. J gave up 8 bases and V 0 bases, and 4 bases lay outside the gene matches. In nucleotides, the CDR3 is TGTGCCAGCAGCTTGGACAGGGGAAGGGAAAAACTGTTTTTT. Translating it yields CASSLDRGREKLFF. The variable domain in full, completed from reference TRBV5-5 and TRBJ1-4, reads DAGVTQSPTHLIKTRGQQVTLRCSPISGHKSVSWYQQVLGQGPQFIFQYYEKEERGRGNFPDRFSARQFPNYSSELNVNALLLGDSALYLCASSLDRGREKLFFGSGTQLSVL.

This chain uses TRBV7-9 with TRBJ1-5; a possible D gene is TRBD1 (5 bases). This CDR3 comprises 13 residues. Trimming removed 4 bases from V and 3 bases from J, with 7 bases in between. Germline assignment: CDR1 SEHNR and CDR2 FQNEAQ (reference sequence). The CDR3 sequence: CASSSTDNQPQHF. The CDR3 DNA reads TGTGCCAGCAGCTCGACAGACAATCAGCCCCAGCATTTT.

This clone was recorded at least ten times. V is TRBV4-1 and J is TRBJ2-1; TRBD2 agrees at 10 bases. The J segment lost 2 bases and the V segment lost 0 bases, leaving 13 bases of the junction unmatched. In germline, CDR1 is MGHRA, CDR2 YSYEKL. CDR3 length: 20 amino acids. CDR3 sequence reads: CASSQDRGLAGVVPYNEQFF. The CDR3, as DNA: TGCGCCAGCAGCCAAGATCGAGGGCTAGCGGGAGTAGTGCCCTACAATGAGCAGTTCTTC.

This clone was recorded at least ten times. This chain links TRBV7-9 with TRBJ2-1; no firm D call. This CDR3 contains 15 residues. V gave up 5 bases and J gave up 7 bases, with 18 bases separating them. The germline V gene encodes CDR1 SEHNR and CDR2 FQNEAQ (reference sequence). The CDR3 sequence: CASSLPFRIGNEQFF. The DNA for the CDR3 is TGTGCCAGCAGCCTGCCGTTTAGGATAGGGAATGAGCAGTTCTTC. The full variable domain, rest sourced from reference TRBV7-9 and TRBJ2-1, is DTGVSQNPRHKITKRGQNVTFRCDPISEHNRLYWYRQTLGQGPEFLTYFQNEAQLEKSRLLSDRFSAERPKGSFSTLEIQRTEQGDSAMYLCASSLPFRIGNEQFFGPGTRLTVL.

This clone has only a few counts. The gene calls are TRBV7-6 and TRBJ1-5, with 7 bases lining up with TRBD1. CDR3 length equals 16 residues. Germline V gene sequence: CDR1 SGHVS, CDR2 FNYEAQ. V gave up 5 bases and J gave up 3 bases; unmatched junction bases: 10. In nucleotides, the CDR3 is TGTGCCAGCAGCCTTAATCGGACAGGCCACAATCAGCCCCAGCATTTT. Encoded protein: CASSLNRTGHNQPQHF.

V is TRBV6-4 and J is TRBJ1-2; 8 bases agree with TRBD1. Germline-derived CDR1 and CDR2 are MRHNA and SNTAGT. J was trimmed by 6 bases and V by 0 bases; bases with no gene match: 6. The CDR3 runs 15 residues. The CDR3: CASSDSPTGENGYTF. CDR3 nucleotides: TGTGCCAGCAGTGACTCGCCGACAGGGGAGAATGGCTACACCTTC.

CDR3 residues: CASSFQGSNYEQYF. In DNA form, the CDR3 reads TGCGCCAGCAGTTTCCAGGGGAGTAACTACGAGCAGTACTTC. This rearrangement joins TRBV5-1 to TRBJ2-7; D may be TRBD1 (6 bases). The CDR3 sequence is 14 residues long. With 5 bases removed from V and 3 bases from J, the gap between germline ends came to 15 bases. Germline V gene sequence: CDR1 SGHRS, CDR2 YFSETQ.

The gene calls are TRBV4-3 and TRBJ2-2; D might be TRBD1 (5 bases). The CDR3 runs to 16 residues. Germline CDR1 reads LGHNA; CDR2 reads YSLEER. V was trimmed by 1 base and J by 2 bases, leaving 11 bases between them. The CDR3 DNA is TGCGCCAGCAGCCAAGGCCCGACAGTTAACACCGGGGAGCTGTTTTTT. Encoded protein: CASSQGPTVNTGELFF.

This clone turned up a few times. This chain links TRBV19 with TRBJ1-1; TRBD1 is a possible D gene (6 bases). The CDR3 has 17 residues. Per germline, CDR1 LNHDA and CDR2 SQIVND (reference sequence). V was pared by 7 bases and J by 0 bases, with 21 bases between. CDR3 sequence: CASNHIGQGKLNTEAFF. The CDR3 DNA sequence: TGTGCCAGTAACCACATCGGGCAGGGGAAGTTGAACACTGAAGCTTTCTTT.

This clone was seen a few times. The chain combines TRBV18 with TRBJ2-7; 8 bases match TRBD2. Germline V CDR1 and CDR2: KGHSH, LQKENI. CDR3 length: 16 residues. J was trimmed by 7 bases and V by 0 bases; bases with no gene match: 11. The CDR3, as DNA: TGTGCCAGCTCACCACCGGGATCAACCCGGGGGGGGGAGCAGTACTTC. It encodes CASSPPGSTRGGEQYF.